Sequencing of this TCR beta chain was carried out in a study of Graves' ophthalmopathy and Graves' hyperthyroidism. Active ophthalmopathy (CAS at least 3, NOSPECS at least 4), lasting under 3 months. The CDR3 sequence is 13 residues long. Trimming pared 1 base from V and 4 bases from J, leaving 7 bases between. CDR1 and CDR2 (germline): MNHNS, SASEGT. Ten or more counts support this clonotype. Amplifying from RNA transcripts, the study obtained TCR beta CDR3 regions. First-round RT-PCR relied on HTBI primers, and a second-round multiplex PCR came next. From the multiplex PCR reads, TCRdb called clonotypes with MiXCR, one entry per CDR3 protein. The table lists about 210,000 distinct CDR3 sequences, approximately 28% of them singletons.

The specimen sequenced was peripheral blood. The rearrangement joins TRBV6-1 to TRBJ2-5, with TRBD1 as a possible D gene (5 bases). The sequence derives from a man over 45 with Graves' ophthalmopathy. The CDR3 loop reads CASSEGRAETQYF. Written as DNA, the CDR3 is TGTGCCAGCAGTGAAGGCAGGGCAGAGACCCAGTACTTC.